The 29 T cell receptor beta chains below were found in one sample sequenced in a study of T cells in Graves' hyperthyroidism and ophthalmopathy. Template material for amplifying TCR beta CDR3 regions consisted of RNA transcripts. When the TCR CDR3 underwent first-round RT-PCR, the HTBI primer set was used. A single record per CDR3 protein comes from TCRdb applying MiXCR to the multiplex PCR reads. The data contain 400,000 to 550,000 distinct CDR3 sequences, about an eighth of them singletons. The sequencing sample was made of blood. These receptors all stem from a woman under 30 with Graves' hyperthyroidism.

This clonotype was counted at least ten times. The V gene is TRBV7-3, the J gene TRBJ2-3; no firm D call. Trimming took off 8 bases at V and 0 bases at J, with 12 bases between the two ends. The length of the CDR3 is 14 residues. Germline V gives CDR1 SGHTA, CDR2 FQGTGA. CDR3 residues: CASGPLTSTDTQYF. The DNA of the CDR3 is TGTGCCAGCGGCCCCCTTACCAGCACAGATACGCAGTATTTT.

The table lists this clonotype with many counts. V usage is TRBV4-1 and J usage is TRBJ2-2; no definite D call. V was shortened by 4 bases and J by 6 bases, with 12 bases between the two germline ends. This CDR3 region has 14 residues. The germline V gene encodes CDR1 MGHRA and CDR2 YSYEKL. Written as DNA, the CDR3 is TGCGCCAGCAGCCTAGTGACCCGTCCCGGGGAGCTGTTTTTT. Its protein is CASSLVTRPGELFF.

There are many counts of this clonotype. J is TRBJ2-7 and V is TRBV2; 8 bases map to TRBD2. This CDR3 spans 12 amino acids. After removal of 7 bases from V and 9 bases from J, the junction contained 8 bases not matched to a gene. Germline V gene data show CDR1 as SNHLY and CDR2 as FYNNEI. This chain's CDR3 is CASTPGGAGQYF. In nucleotides, the CDR3 is TGTGCCAGCACACCCGGGGGGGCCGGGCAGTACTTC.

The rearrangement links TRBV25-1 to TRBJ1-1, with TRBD1 identical over 9 bases. Trimming cost V 4 bases and J 4 bases; bases outside gene matches: 10. CDR3 length equals 16 residues. The V gene's germline CDR1 is MGHDK and CDR2 SYGVNS. The CDR3 protein is CASSALQGAESTEAFF. Here the CDR3 DNA reads TGTGCCAGCAGTGCCCTACAGGGGGCGGAGAGCACTGAAGCTTTCTTT.

This clonotype was seen many times. The chain combines TRBV12-5 with TRBJ2-2; D may match TRBD1 or TRBD2 (6 bases each). Per the germline V gene, CDR1 is LGHNT and CDR2 is FRNRAP. The length of the CDR3 is 14 residues. V dropped 10 bases and J dropped 3 bases, with 15 bases sitting between them. The CDR3 loop reads CATGEGGYTGELFF. For the CDR3, the DNA is TGTGCTACGGGTGAGGGGGGATACACCGGGGAGCTGTTTTTT.

This clonotype came up many times. The J gene is TRBJ2-5, the V gene TRBV20-1; D possibly corresponds to TRBD1 (6 bases). V was trimmed by 7 bases and J by 2 bases, leaving 8 bases between them. CDR1 and CDR2 from the germline V gene are DFQATT and SNEGSKA (reference sequence). The CDR3 is 11 residues long. CDR3 residues: CSGTVQETQYF. In nucleotides, the CDR3 is TGCAGTGGGACAGTTCAAGAGACCCAGTACTTC.

This clonotype was picked up a small number of times. V and J are TRBV20-1 and TRBJ1-5; no reliable D call. Per germline, CDR1 DFQATT and CDR2 SNEGSKA (reference sequence). V lost 0 bases to trimming and J lost 1 base, with 13 bases between them. The CDR3 consists of 16 residues. The CDR3 DNA sequence: TGCAGTGCTAGAGACTTAGGAGGACCGAGCAATCAGCCCCAGCATTTT. Its protein is CSARDLGGPSNQPQHF.

This clonotype was detected many times. This sequence joins TRBV20-1 and TRBJ2-5, with 7 bases that match TRBD2. The CDR3 length is 14 residues. CDR1 and CDR2 from the germline V gene are DFQATT and SNEGSKA (reference sequence). J lost 0 bases, V lost 5 bases, and 6 bases had no gene match. DNA of the CDR3: TGCAGTGCTTCGCCTCTAGCGGACCAAGAGACCCAGTACTTC. This encodes CSASPLADQETQYF.

The V and J genes are TRBV7-9 and TRBJ2-1; D is unresolved. Trimming stripped 3 bases from V and 8 bases from J, with 17 bases between. The CDR3 spans 15 residues. Germline CDR1 reads SEHNR; CDR2 reads FQNEAQ (reference sequence). The CDR3 nucleotides read TGTGCCAGCAGCTTCGGTGGAGAGAGCTTTGATGAGCAGTTCTTC. It encodes CASSFGGESFDEQFF.

This clonotype was counted at least ten times. V gene TRBV3-1 combines with J gene TRBJ1-4, with a tentative D call TRBD1 (5 bases). The V end was cut by 3 bases, the J end by 7 bases, with 12 bases between. This CDR3 has 14 amino acids. Germline CDR1 reads LGHDT; CDR2 reads YNNKEL (reference sequence). In DNA, the CDR3 is TGTGCCAGCAGCCAGCAGGGTGTGGGTGAAAAACTGTTTTTT. It specifies CASSQQGVGEKLFF.

Only a few counts were recorded for this clonotype. The CDR3 region is CASSSILLGTGYGYTF. The CDR3 nucleotides are TGTGCCAGCAGCTCCATACTCCTCGGGACAGGGTATGGCTACACCTTC. The chain is built from TRBV11-2 and TRBJ1-2, with 9 positions matching TRBD1. Trimming at V came to 4 bases and at J to 5 bases, leaving 11 bases not matched to a gene. The CDR3 totals 16 residues. CDR1 is SGHAT, CDR2 FQNNGV, per germline.

The chain carries TRBV20-1 and TRBJ2-5; TRBD2 agrees at 12 bases. V lost 5 bases, J lost 5 bases, and 6 bases stayed unmatched. This CDR3 is 14 amino acids long. Germline CDR1 and CDR2: DFQATT and SNEGSKA (reference sequence). The CDR3 here is CSAPSGRALETQYF. CDR3 bases: TGCAGTGCTCCTAGCGGGAGGGCCCTGGAGACCCAGTACTTC.

The chain couples TRBV25-1 to TRBJ2-5; D not certain. Between the trimmed V and J ends, which lost 7 bases and 1 base, there was a span of 7 bases. This CDR3 region has 12 residues. Germline V gives CDR1 MGHDK, CDR2 SYGVNS. CDR3 DNA sequence: TGTGCCAGCAATGTCTGCCAAGAGACCCAGTACTTC. It yields the protein CASNVCQETQYF.

This clonotype was seen repeatedly, ten times or more. The rearrangement uses TRBV12-5 and TRBJ2-3; 7 bases match TRBD2. Germline V lookup: CDR1 LGHNT, CDR2 FRNRAP. The junction had 7 bases not matched to a gene; V was cut back by 3 bases and J by 4 bases. This CDR3 has 15 amino acids. The CDR3 DNA follows: TGTGCTAGTGGTTTTGTTGCGGGAGTGGCAGATACGCAGTATTTT. Translating gives CASGFVAGVADTQYF.

This clonotype was recorded many times. V and J are TRBV11-2 and TRBJ1-2; 8 bases agree with TRBD1. Germline CDR1 SGHAT, CDR2 FQNNGV. The CDR3 runs to 16 residues. V shed 9 bases, J shed 4 bases, and the junction held 16 bases outside the gene matches. The CDR3: CASNTIAGGLLYGYTF. CDR3 coding DNA: TGTGCCAGTAACACGATTGCAGGGGGCCTTCTCTATGGCTACACCTTC.

This clonotype was seen many times. The CDR3 loop is CSARSVPRTEAFF. The CDR3 DNA reads TGCAGTGCTAGATCCGTCCCAAGGACTGAAGCTTTCTTT. The chain carries TRBV20-1 and TRBJ1-1; no clear D gene. CDR1 is DFQATT and CDR2 is SNEGSKA in the germline V gene (reference sequence). V dropped 2 bases and J dropped 5 bases, with 12 bases sitting between them. The CDR3 has 13 amino acids.

The sample holds many counts of this clonotype. The gene calls are TRBV29-1 and TRBJ1-5; D is ambiguous. V gave up 4 bases and J gave up 4 bases, with 14 bases separating them. The CDR3 runs 14 residues. The germline V gene encodes CDR1 SQVTM and CDR2 ANQGSEA. The CDR3 spells CSVALADSNQPQHF. CDR3 bases: TGCAGCGTTGCGCTGGCAGATTCGAATCAGCCCCAGCATTTT. Looking up the rest from reference TRBV29-1 and TRBJ1-5 gives the full variable domain: SAVISQKPSRDICQRGTSLTIQCQVDSQVTMMFWYRQQPGQSLTLIATANQGSEATYESGFVIDKFPISRPNLTFSTLTVSNMSPEDSSIYLCSVALADSNQPQHFGDGTRLSIL.

The rearrangement joins TRBV10-3 to TRBJ2-7, with 8 bases fitting TRBD2. CDR1 is ENHRY and CDR2 is SYGVKD in the germline V gene. The trim removed 4 bases at V and 5 bases at J, leaving 7 bases unmatched. CDR3 length equals 14 residues. This chain's CDR3 is CAISVETSDDEQYF. DNA for the CDR3: TGTGCCATCAGTGTGGAGACTAGCGACGACGAGCAGTACTTC.

This clonotype was found many times. The chain has TRBV20-1 and TRBJ2-3; 10 bases line up with TRBD2. Germline CDR1 DFQATT, CDR2 SNEGSKA (reference sequence). This CDR3 has 15 amino acids. J gave up 2 bases and V 6 bases, and 8 bases lay outside the gene matches. CDR3 residues: CSAKGLASVTDTQYF. CDR3 coding DNA: TGCAGTGCAAAGGGACTAGCGTCTGTCACAGATACGCAGTATTTT.

This clonotype was counted ten times or more. The chain employs TRBV6-1 and TRBJ1-1, with D unclear. Germline CDR1 MNHNS, CDR2 SASEGT. CDR3 length equals 13 residues. V lost 4 bases and J 1 base, leaving 7 bases between the germline ends. CDR3 protein: CASSGRENTEAFF. CDR3 in DNA: TGTGCCAGCAGTGGCCGGGAGAACACTGAAGCTTTCTTT.

This clonotype was seen more than once but under ten times. The chain combines TRBV4-2 with TRBJ1-1; 8 bases match TRBD1. The CDR3 sequence is 13 residues long. CDR1 and CDR2 (germline): LGHNA, YNFKEQ. V dropped 4 bases and J dropped 6; count of bases not matched to a gene: 4. The CDR3 sequence: CASSPMTGAEAFF. CDR3 nucleotide sequence: TGTGCCAGCAGCCCGATGACAGGGGCTGAAGCTTTCTTT.

This clonotype was counted many times. The chain employs TRBV3-1 and TRBJ1-5, with D hard to call. The CDR3 sequence is 16 residues long. Germline CDR1 LGHDT, CDR2 YNNKEL (reference sequence). Trimming cost V 1 base and J 3 bases, with 13 bases left between them. This CDR3 reads CASSQGIQKINQPQHF. CDR3 nucleotides: TGTGCCAGCAGCCAAGGGATTCAAAAAATCAATCAGCCCCAGCATTTT.

V is TRBV7-3 and J is TRBJ2-3, with D uncertain. The CDR3 runs to 18 residues. V was pared by 2 bases and J by 0 bases, with 18 bases between. Germline CDR1 is SGHTA and CDR2 is FQGTGA. The CDR3 reads CASSLGLNRRISTDTQYF. The CDR3 coding sequence is TGTGCCAGCAGCTTAGGGCTTAACCGTAGGATTAGCACAGATACGCAGTATTTT. The full variable domain, in which reference TRBV7-3 and TRBJ2-3 provide the parts outside the CDR3, is GAGVSQTPSNKVTEKGKYVELRCDPISGHTALYWYRQSLGQGPEFLIYFQGTGAADDSGLPNDRFFAVRPEGSVSTLKIQRTERGDSAVYLCASSLGLNRRISTDTQYFGPGTRLTVL.

The table lists this clonotype with many counts. The chain carries TRBV4-1 and TRBJ2-7; TRBD2 matches at 12 bases. V dropped 4 bases and J dropped 4; count of bases not matched to a gene: 5. Germline V gives CDR1 MGHRA, CDR2 YSYEKL. The CDR3 spans 15 residues. The chain's CDR3 is CASSLLLAGGYEQYF. CDR3 nucleotide sequence: TGCGCCAGCAGCCTCTTACTAGCGGGAGGATACGAGCAGTACTTC.

In its sample, this clonotype was seen many times. V is TRBV6-1 and J is TRBJ1-4; D unresolved. The CDR3 length is 14 residues. V was cut by 6 bases and J by 5 bases, with 13 bases left in between. The V gene's germline CDR1 is MNHNS and CDR2 SASEGT. CDR3 bases: TGTGCCAGCAGCGCCACAAGGGCCAATGAAAAACTGTTTTTT. This gives the protein CASSATRANEKLFF.

This clonotype has a count of ten or more. The chain couples TRBV9 to TRBJ2-5; D remains unclear. The ends were cut back, 0 bases at V and 1 base at J, with 4 bases in the middle. This CDR3 has 13 amino acids. CDR1 SGDLS and CDR2 YYNGEE come from the germline V gene. CDR3 in amino acids: CASSVGPQETQYF. The DNA of the CDR3 is TGTGCCAGCAGCGTAGGGCCCCAAGAGACCCAGTACTTC.

This clonotype was counted many times. V gene TRBV27 combines with J gene TRBJ2-1, with 10 bases fitting TRBD2. The CDR3 sequence is 16 residues long. V trimming: 2 bases; J trimming: 4 bases; junction bases outside the gene matches: 5. Germline assignment: CDR1 MNHEY and CDR2 SMNVEV (reference sequence). The DNA of the CDR3 is TGTGCCAGCAGTTTAGAGGCTAGCGGGGGATACAATGAGCAGTTCTTC. This encodes CASSLEASGGYNEQFF.

This clonotype has a count of ten or more. V is TRBV14 and J is TRBJ1-5, with TRBD1 matching over 9 bases. Losses at the gene ends were 4 bases for V and 5 bases for J; bases not matched to a gene: 0. Germline V gene data show CDR1 as SGHDN and CDR2 as FVKESK. The CDR3 sequence is 13 residues long. The CDR3 region is CASSRTGDQPQHF. For the CDR3, the DNA is TGTGCCAGCAGCCGGACAGGGGATCAGCCCCAGCATTTT.

The chain combines TRBV20-1 with TRBJ1-2; the D gene is possibly TRBD1 (5 bases). The CDR3 loop spans 14 amino acids. The V and J ends lost 6 bases and 2 bases respectively, with 16 bases between them. Germline CDR1 DFQATT, CDR2 SNEGSKA (reference sequence). The CDR3 loop is CSAPPGGANYGYTF. As DNA, the CDR3 is TGCAGTGCCCCCCCGGGGGGTGCGAACTATGGCTACACCTTC.